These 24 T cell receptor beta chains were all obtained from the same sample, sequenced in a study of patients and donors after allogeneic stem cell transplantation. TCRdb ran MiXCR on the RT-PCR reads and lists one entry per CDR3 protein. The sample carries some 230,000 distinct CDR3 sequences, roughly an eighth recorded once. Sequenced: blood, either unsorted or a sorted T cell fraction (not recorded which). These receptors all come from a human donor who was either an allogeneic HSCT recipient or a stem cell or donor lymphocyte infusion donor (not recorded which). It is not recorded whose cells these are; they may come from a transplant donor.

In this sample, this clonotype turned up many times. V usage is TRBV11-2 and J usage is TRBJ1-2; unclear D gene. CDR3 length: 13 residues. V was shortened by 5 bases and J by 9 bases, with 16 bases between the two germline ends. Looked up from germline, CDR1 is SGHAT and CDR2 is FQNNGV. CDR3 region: CASSRDRSPSYTF. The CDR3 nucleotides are TGTGCCAGCAGCCGAGACCGCTCCCCGAGCTACACCTTC.

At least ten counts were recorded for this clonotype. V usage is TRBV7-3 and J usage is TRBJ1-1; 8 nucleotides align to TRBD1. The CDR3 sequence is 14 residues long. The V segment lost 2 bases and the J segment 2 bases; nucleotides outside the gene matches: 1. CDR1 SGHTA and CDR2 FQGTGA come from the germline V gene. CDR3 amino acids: CASSLQGANTEAFF. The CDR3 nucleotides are TGTGCCAGCAGCTTACAGGGGGCTAACACTGAAGCTTTCTTT. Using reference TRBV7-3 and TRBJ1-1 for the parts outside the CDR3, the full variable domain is GAGVSQTPSNKVTEKGKYVELRCDPISGHTALYWYRQSLGQGPEFLIYFQGTGAADDSGLPNDRFFAVRPEGSVSTLKIQRTERGDSAVYLCASSLQGANTEAFFGQGTRLTVV.

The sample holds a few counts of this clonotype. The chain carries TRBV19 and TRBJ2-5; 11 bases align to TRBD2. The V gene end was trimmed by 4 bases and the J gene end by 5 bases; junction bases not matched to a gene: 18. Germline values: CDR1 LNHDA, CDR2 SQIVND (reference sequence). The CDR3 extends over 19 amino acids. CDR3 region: CASSTSGRWRPPTRETQYF. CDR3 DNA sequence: TGTGCCAGTAGTACTAGCGGGAGGTGGAGGCCCCCAACGCGGGAGACCCAGTACTTC.

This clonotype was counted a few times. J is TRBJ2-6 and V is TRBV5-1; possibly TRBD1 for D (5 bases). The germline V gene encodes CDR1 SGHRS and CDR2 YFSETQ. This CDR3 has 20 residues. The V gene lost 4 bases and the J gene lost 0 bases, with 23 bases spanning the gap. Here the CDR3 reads CASSQRTGRPQVSGANVLTF. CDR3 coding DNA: TGCGCCAGCAGCCAAAGAACAGGTCGCCCACAGGTCTCTGGGGCCAACGTCCTGACTTTC.

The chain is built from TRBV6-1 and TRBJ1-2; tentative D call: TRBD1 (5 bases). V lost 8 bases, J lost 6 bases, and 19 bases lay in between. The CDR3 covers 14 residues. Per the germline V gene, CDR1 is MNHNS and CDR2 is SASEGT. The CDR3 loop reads CASSYARAVDGYTF. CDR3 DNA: TGTGCCAGCTCATACGCCAGGGCAGTGGATGGCTACACCTTC.

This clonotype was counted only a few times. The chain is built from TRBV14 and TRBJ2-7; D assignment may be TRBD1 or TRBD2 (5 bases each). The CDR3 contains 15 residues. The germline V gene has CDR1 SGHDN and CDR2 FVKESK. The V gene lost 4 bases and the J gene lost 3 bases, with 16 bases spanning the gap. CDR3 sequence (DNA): TGTGCCAGCAGCCCTGACCGGGACCAGTACTACGAGCAGTACTTC. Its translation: CASSPDRDQYYEQYF. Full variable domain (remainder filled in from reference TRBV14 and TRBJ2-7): EAGVTQFPSHSVIEKGQTVTLRCDPISGHDNLYWYRRVMGKEIKFLLHFVKESKQDESGMPNNRFLAERTGGTYSTLKVQPAELEDSGVYFCASSPDRDQYYEQYFGPGTRLTVT.

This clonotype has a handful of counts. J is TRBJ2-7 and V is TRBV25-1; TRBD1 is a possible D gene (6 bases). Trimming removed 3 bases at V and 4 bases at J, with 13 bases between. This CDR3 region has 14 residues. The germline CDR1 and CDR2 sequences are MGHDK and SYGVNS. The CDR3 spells CASSESYRVYEQYF. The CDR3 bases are TGTGCCAGCAGTGAGAGCTACAGGGTGTACGAGCAGTACTTC.

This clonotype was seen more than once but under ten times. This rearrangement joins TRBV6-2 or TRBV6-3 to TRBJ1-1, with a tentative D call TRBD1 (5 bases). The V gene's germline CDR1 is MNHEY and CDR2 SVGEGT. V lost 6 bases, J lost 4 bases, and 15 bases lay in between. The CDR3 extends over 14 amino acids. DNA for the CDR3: TGTGCCAGCAGCCTAACTGGACAAACCACTGAAGCTTTCTTT. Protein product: CASSLTGQTTEAFF.

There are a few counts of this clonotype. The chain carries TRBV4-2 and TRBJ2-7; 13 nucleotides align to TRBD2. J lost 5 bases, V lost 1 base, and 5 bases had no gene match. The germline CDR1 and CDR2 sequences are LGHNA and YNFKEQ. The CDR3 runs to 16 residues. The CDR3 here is CASSQVRLAGGHEQYF. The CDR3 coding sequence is TGTGCCAGCAGCCAAGTCAGACTAGCGGGAGGCCACGAGCAGTACTTC.

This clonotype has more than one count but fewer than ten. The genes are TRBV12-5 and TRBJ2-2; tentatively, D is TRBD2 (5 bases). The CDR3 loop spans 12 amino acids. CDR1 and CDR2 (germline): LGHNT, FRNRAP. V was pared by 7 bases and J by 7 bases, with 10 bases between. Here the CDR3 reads CASAPAGGELFF. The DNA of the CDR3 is TGTGCTAGTGCCCCGGCGGGCGGGGAGCTGTTTTTT.

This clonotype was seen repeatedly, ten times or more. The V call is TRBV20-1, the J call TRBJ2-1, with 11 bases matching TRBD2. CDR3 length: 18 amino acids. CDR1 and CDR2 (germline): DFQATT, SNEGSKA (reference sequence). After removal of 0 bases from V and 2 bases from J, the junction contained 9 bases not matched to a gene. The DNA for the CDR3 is TGCAGTGCTAGAGAGGAGGGGAGACTAGCGGGGACCTACAATGAGCAGTTCTTC. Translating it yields CSAREEGRLAGTYNEQFF.

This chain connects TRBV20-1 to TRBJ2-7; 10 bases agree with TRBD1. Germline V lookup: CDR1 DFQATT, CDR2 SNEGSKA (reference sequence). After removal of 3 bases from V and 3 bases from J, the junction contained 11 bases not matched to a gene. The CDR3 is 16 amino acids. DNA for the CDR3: TGCAGTGCTAGTGCCTTAATGGGGGACAGGGGCTACGAGCAGTACTTC. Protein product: CSASALMGDRGYEQYF.

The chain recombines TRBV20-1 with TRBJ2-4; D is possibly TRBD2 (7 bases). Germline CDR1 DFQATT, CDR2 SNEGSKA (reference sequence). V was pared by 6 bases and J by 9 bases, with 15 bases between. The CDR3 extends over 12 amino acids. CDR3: CSAPERGGIQYF. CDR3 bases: TGCAGTGCGCCAGAGAGGGGGGGCATTCAGTACTTC.

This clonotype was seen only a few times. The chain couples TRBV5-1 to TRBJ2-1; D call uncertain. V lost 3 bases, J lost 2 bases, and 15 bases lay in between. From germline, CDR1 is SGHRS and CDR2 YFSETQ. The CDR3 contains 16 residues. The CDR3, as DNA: TGCGCCAGCAGCTCGCGACCAACCCTTGCCTACAATGAGCAGTTCTTC. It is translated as CASSSRPTLAYNEQFF.

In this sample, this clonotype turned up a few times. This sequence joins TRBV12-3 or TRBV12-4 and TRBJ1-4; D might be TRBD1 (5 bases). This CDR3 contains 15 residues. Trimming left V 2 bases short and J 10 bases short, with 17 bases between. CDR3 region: CASSLTAGKGGKLFF. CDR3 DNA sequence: TGTGCCAGCAGTTTAACGGCAGGGAAGGGAGGAAAACTGTTTTTT.

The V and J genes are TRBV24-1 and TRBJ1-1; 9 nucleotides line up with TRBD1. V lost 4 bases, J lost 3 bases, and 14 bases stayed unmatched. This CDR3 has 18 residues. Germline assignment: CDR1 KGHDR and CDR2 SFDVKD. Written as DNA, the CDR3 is TGTGCCACCAGTGACCTCACCGGGACAGGGAATGGAGACACTGAAGCTTTCTTT. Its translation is CATSDLTGTGNGDTEAFF.

The CDR3 DNA reads as TGCGCCAGCAGCTTGGCCGAGGGTGGTGAGCAGTACTTC. Its protein is CASSLAEGGEQYF. This chain joins TRBV5-1 and TRBJ2-7; maybe TRBD2 (5 bases). V lost 0 bases and J 7 bases, leaving 11 bases between the germline ends. CDR3 length equals 13 residues. Looked up from germline, CDR1 is SGHRS and CDR2 is YFSETQ.

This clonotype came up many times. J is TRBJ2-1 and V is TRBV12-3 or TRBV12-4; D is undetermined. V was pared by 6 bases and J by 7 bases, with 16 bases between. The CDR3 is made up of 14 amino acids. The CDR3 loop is CASSPLGPGNEQFF. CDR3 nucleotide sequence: TGTGCCAGCAGCCCGTTGGGCCCTGGGAATGAGCAGTTCTTC.

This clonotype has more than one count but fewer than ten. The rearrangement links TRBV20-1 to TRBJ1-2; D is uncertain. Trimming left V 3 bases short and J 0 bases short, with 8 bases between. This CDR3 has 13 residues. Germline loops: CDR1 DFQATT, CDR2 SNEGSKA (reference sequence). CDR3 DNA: TGCAGTGCTAGTCCTCTCCCTAACTATGGCTACACCTTC. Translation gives CSASPLPNYGYTF.

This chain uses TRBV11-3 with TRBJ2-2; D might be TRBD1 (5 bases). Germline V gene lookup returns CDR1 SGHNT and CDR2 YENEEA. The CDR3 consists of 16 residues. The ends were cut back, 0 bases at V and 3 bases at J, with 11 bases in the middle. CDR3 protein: CASSLDGGRDTGELFF. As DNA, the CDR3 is TGTGCCAGCAGCTTAGATGGTGGCAGGGACACCGGGGAGCTGTTTTTT.

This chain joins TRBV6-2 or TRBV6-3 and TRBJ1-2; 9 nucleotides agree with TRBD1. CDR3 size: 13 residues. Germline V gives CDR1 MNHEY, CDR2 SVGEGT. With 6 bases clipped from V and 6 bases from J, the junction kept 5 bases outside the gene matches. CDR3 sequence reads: CASSIQGADGYTF. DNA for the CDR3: TGTGCCAGCAGCATACAGGGGGCGGATGGCTACACCTTC.

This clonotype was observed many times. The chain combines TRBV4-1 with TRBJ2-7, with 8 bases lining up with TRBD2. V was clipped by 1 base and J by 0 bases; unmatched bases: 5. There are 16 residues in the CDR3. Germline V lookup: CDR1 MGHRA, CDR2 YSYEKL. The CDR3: CASSQGGGTSSYEQYF. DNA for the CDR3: TGCGCCAGCAGCCAAGGAGGGGGGACTAGCTCCTACGAGCAGTACTTC.

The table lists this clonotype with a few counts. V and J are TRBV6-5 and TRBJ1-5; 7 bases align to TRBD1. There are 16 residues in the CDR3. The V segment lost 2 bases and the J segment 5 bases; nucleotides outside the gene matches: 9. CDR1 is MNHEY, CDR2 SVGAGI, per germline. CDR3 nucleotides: TGTGCCAGCAGTTACCCAAGACAGGGCGGACATCAGCCCCAGCATTTT. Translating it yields CASSYPRQGGHQPQHF.

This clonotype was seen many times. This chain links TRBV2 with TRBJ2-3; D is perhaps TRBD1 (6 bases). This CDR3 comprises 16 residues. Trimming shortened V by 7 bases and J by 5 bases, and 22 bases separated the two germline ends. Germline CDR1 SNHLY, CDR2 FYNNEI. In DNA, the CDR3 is TGTGCCAGCACCCGAGGGTTGGCAGGGGTTATAGATACGCAGTATTTT. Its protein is CASTRGLAGVIDTQYF.